Listed below are T cell receptor beta chains from one sample, sequenced in a study of OX40 agonist ivuxolimab in advanced cancers. The table came from immunoSEQ multiplex PCR; TCRdb's copy has only in-frame clones and leaves some out. The sample has some 70,000 clones, 70% to 85% seen once. Material: CD4+ or CD8+ T cells sorted from blood, obtained in a trial of the OX40 agonist ivuxolimab. The receptors were sampled from an adult with an advanced solid tumor such as melanoma, head and neck, liver or kidney cancer. CDR3s include the opening cysteine and the closing phenylalanine or tryptophan. A D gene is named only where the DNA matches it firmly. For some rows the clone size is stated as once, few or many, or as a class when expanded; others skip it.

clone size	V gene	D gene	J gene	CDR3 DNA	CDR3 protein
NA	TRBV11-2	TRBD2	TRBJ2-7	TGTGCCAGCAGCTTGATGATAGCGGGGGGTGAGCAGTACTTC	CASSLMIAGGEQYF
NA	TRBV19	NA	TRBJ2-2	TGTGCCAGTAGGCCGGCAGGCGGGGAGCTGTTTTTT	CASRPAGGELFF
NA	TRBV6-1	NA	TRBJ2-6	TGTGCCAGCAGGGACGCGAGCTCTGGGGCCAACGTCCTGACTTTC	CASRDASSGANVLTF
NA	TRBV9	NA	TRBJ2-7	TGTGCCAGCAGCGTAGCCGCAGATTACGAGCAGTACTTC	CASSVAADYEQYF
NA	TRBV7-2	NA	TRBJ2-3	TGTGCCAGCAGCTTTACTCTCCATCCCACAGATACGCAGTATTTT	CASSFTLHPTDTQYF
NA	TRBV5-4	NA	TRBJ1-1	TGTGCCAGCAGCTTGGGGGGAAGGGTATCGAACACTGAAGCTTTCTTT	CASSLGGRVSNTEAFF
few	TRBV12-5	NA	TRBJ2-5	TGTGCTAGTGGTTTGGTACTAGGGGAGACCCAGTACTTC	CASGLVLGETQYF
NA	TRBV6-6	NA	TRBJ1-5	TGTGCCAGCAGTTACCTGGGGCAGGGGAATCAGCCCCAGCATTTT	CASSYLGQGNQPQHF
few	TRBV5-6	NA	TRBJ1-4	TGTGCCAGCAGCTTGGCCGGAGGGTCTGAAGAAAAACTGTTTTTT	CASSLAGGSEEKLFF
NA	TRBV18	NA	TRBJ2-1	TGTGCCAGCTCACCAGACAATGACTTTGAGCAGTTCTTC	CASSPDNDFEQFF
few	TRBV7-2	NA	TRBJ1-1	TGTGCCAGCAGCTTAAGAACAGGCGGGGCGAACACTGAAGCTTTCTTT	CASSLRTGGANTEAFF
NA	TRBV7-2	NA	TRBJ2-6	TGTGCCAGCAGCCCATCTGGGGCCAACGTCCTGACTTTC	CASSPSGANVLTF
NA	TRBV6-6	NA	TRBJ1-3	TGTGCCAGCACCCGGGCACCCACTGGAAACACCATATATTTT	CASTRAPTGNTIYF
few	TRBV6-5	NA	TRBJ1-1	TGTGCCAGCAGTTCCGGTCTCTTAGCTTTCTTT	CASSSGLLAFF
NA	TRBV18	NA	TRBJ2-5	TGTGCCAGCTCACCAGAGGAGACCCAGTACTTC	CASSPEETQYF
NA	TRBV5-3	NA	TRBJ1-3	TGTGCCAGCAGCTCCAGTAGCTCTGGAAACACCATATATTTT	CASSSSSSGNTIYF
NA	TRBV29-1	TRBD1	TRBJ1-3	TGCAGCGTAGGCGGGACAGGGCCTGGAAACACCATATATTTT	CSVGGTGPGNTIYF
NA	TRBV7-9	NA	TRBJ2-7	TGTGCCAGCAGCATGGACTACCACGAGCAGTACTTC	CASSMDYHEQYF
NA	TRBV6-5	TRBD1	TRBJ1-1	TGTGCCAGCAGTTCCGGACGACGAAGGGGGCAATCTGAAGCTTTCTTT	CASSSGRRRGQSEAFF
NA	TRBV5-1	NA	TRBJ1-1	TGCGCCAGCAGTGAGAACACTGAAGCTTTCTTT	CASSENTEAFF
NA	TRBV6-1	NA	TRBJ1-1	TGTGCCAGCAGTTCCCTTAGATCTCAAGCTTTCTTT	CASSSLRSQAFF
NA	TRBV5-1	NA	TRBJ2-3	TGCGCCAGCAGCCCACTGGCAGATACGCAGTATTTT	CASSPLADTQYF
NA	TRBV18	NA	TRBJ2-7	TGTGCCAGCTCAGCCCTACAGAGCTACTCCTACGAGCAGTACTTC	CASSALQSYSYEQYF
NA	TRBV7-6	NA	TRBJ1-3	TGTGCCAGCAGCTTCGTACCGGGGCGAGACTCCAAGGGGAACACCATATATTTT	CASSFVPGRDSKGNTIYF
NA	TRBV11-3	NA	TRBJ1-2	TGTGCCAGCAGCTTGGACCCCACAGGGTACGGCTACACCTTC	CASSLDPTGYGYTF
once	TRBV7-2	NA	TRBJ2-7	TGTGCCAGCAGCTTGCGGCAGGGAGTCCGCGAGCAGTACTTC	CASSLRQGVREQYF
NA	TRBV11-3	NA	TRBJ1-1	TGTGCCAGCAGCTTATCCGGTAGTCTAGCTGAAGCTTTCTTT	CASSLSGSLAEAFF
NA	TRBV27	NA	TRBJ1-5	TGTGCCAGCAGTTTACTAGGGAGGGTCGGGCGCCAGCATTTT	CASSLLGRVGRQHF
NA	TRBV4-3	NA	TRBJ1-2	TGCGCCAGCAGCCAAGATACAGGGCATGGCTACACCTTC	CASSQDTGHGYTF
NA	TRBV7-2	NA	TRBJ1-2	TGTGCCAGCAGCTTCGCCCGGGGGAACTATGGCTACACCTTC	CASSFARGNYGYTF
NA	TRBV19	NA	TRBJ2-7	TGTGCCAGTAGTATAAGGGACTTCTACGAGCAGTACTTC	CASSIRDFYEQYF
once	TRBV19	NA	TRBJ2-5	TGTGCCAGTAATCCCCCAGGGGTGGAGACCCAGTACTTC	CASNPPGVETQYF
NA	TRBV5-1	NA	TRBJ2-1	TGCGCCAGCAGCTTGGGACAGGGGAGGGATGAGCAGTTCTTC	CASSLGQGRDEQFF
NA	TRBV5-1	TRBD1	TRBJ2-7	TGCGCCAGCAGCACAGGCCGTGGGACAGTGATGGACGAGCAGTACTTC	CASSTGRGTVMDEQYF
NA	TRBV7-2	NA	TRBJ1-5	TGTGCCAGCAGACCGACGGGCAATCAGCCCCAGCATTTT	CASRPTGNQPQHF
NA	TRBV15	TRBD2	TRBJ2-5	TGTGCCACCAGCAGAGATCCTCTAGCGGGGGGCCGGGAGACCCAGTACTTC	CATSRDPLAGGRETQYF
NA	TRBV5-6	NA	TRBJ1-1	TGTGCCAGCAGCACCACAGTGAACACTGAAGCTTTCTTT	CASSTTVNTEAFF
NA	TRBV5-6	NA	TRBJ1-3	TGTGCCAGCAGCTATGGACGGGGAAACACCATATATTTT	CASSYGRGNTIYF
few	TRBV2	NA	TRBJ2-3	TGTGCCAGCAGTAATAGGCCCATATCAGATACGCAGTATTTT	CASSNRPISDTQYF
few	TRBV9	NA	TRBJ1-3	TGTGCCAGCAGCCCTGAGATCTCTGGAAACACCATATATTTT	CASSPEISGNTIYF
NA	TRBV6-5	TRBD1	TRBJ1-4	TGTGCCAGCAGTCGACCGGACAGGGGTAATGAAAAACTGTTTTTT	CASSRPDRGNEKLFF
NA	TRBV2	NA	TRBJ1-2	TGTGCCAGCAGTGAAGGGACAGATGGCTACACCTTC	CASSEGTDGYTF
NA	TRBV6-6	NA	TRBJ2-5	TGTGCCAGCACCTCAGGGCCCCGCCAAGAGACCCAGTACTTC	CASTSGPRQETQYF
NA	TRBV7-9	NA	TRBJ2-4	TGTGCCAGCAGCTTCTTAGGGGCGGGAAACATTCAGTACTTC	CASSFLGAGNIQYF
NA	TRBV9	NA	TRBJ2-2	TGTGCCAGCAGCACCAGACTGCGAACGAACACCGGGGAGCTGTTTTTT	CASSTRLRTNTGELFF
NA	TRBV19	NA	TRBJ1-1	TGTGCCAGTAGTATTGACACTGAAGCTTTCTTT	CASSIDTEAFF
NA	TRBV6-5	NA	TRBJ1-4	TGTGCCAGCAGTTACGGATTGGGAGGAAAACTGTTTTTT	CASSYGLGGKLFF
NA	TRBV7-2	TRBD2	TRBJ2-7	TGTGCCAGCAGCTCCCGTATAGCGGGTAACTACGAGCAGTACTTC	CASSSRIAGNYEQYF
once	TRBV6-5	NA	TRBJ2-5	TGTGCCAGCAGTACACAGCGGCGAGAGACCCAGTACTTC	CASSTQRRETQYF